A few counts support the clone carrying this T cell receptor beta chain. Its antigen is unknown. This sample is part of a study of metastatic and nonmetastatic thyroid tumors. Study overall: Across peripheral blood and tumor or nodule tissue samples taken from malignant and benign thyroid patients, the repertoires were compared with one another.

As originally analysed: It was from CDR3 differences across clinicopathological groups that a distant-metastasis classifier for papillary thyroid cancer was built. TCRdb reanalyzed the PCR reads with MiXCR. The V and J calls reflect TCRdb's pipeline rather than the authors' work. The table shows approximately 74,000 clones, with more than 13% occurring only once. Ahead of thyroid surgery, no patient had received treatment of any kind. This CDR3 has 17 amino acids. Germline CDR1 and CDR2: SGHVS and FNYEAQ. The V and J ends lost 4 bases and 2 bases, in that order; junction bases with no gene match: 11. Study observations and caveats: Significantly higher TCR beta diversity was reportedly seen in malignant thyroid tumors than benign nodules, in blood and tumor.

The sequenced material came from blood. The genes are TRBV7-6 and TRBJ2-3; 8 positions match TRBD2. The sequence was obtained from a male donor with papillary thyroid cancer or a benign thyroid nodule (not recorded which). Some clones in this sample may be carry-over from other donors' samples. The chain's CDR3 is CASSSLGAGEVTDTQYF. The CDR3 DNA reads TGTGCCAGCAGCTCCCTGGGAGCGGGAGAGGTCACAGATACGCAGTATTTT. The whole variable domain, remainder taken from reference TRBV7-6 and TRBJ2-3, is GAGVSQSPRYKVTKRGQDVALRCDPISGHVSLYWYRQALGQGPEFLTYFNYEAQQDKSGLPNDRFSAERPEGSISTLTIQRTEQRDSAMYRCASSSLGAGEVTDTQYFGPGTRLTVL.